This T cell receptor beta chain came from a study of T cell responses to AZD1222 COVID-19 vaccine (dated by TCRdb to about 2021). Concerning the study at large: A total of 230 to 250 trial participants underwent TCR sequencing, of whom about 200 received two doses of AZD1222 and about 25 received two doses of the MenACWY control vaccine. Enrollment into the trials was organized by age into subgroups of 18-55, 56-69 and 70-plus years, and those subgroups contained about 160, 30 and 59 TCR-sequenced participants, respectively. The study at large found these results: The whole spike protein was spanned by vaccine-associated CD4 TCRs, and dominant responses were seen in regions 160-218 and 743-854. In the small 56-69-year group, the increase in depth fell short of significance, most likely because of low power. Epitopes outside the regions mutated in the B.1.351 and B.1.1.7 variants were reportedly recognized by nearly half of the unique spike-specific TCRs. After two AZD1222 doses, spike-specific TCR breadth and depth were significantly higher than at day 0 and than in MenACWY recipients. Because no samples from the day 14 peak response were available, repertoires could be characterized only after the peak T cell response. Conclusions about previously exposed vaccinees are limited because only a handful of AZD1222 recipients were SARS-CoV-2 seropositive at baseline. Participants were mostly white British, with more females than males. The authors suggested clonal diversity may have been underestimated.

In this sample, this clone turned up once. Its target antigen remains unknown. One base away there is no much larger clone; base qualities are not given. V and J lose 2 bases and 1 base, and a span of 6 bases separates them. The CDR3 starts with the cysteine, ends with the phenylalanine, and has 14 residues. The entry retains the CDR3 DNA only, 42 bases that are in frame from base 1. Looking up the germline V gene yields CDR1 MNHEY and CDR2 SVGAGI. The CDR3 regions of human TCRbeta chains were subjected to immunosequencing. As for the authors' bioinformatics: TCRs in the repertoires were compared against a reference library of SARS-CoV-2-specific TCRs that had been generated with the MIRA antigen-specificity platform. Breadth meant the fraction of unique TCRs that were SARS-CoV-2-associated, whereas depth meant the fraction of total T cells that were SARS-CoV-2-associated. Using the MIRA data, every spike-specific TCR was mapped to the spike region that the TCR reacted to and assigned to either a CD4 or a CD8 class. Log10-transformed breadth and depth values were compared by one-way ANOVA with Sidak's multiple comparisons tests. TCRdb's version of the immuneACCESS table is confined to in-frame rearrangements and falls short of the full clone set. An unresolved V gene accounts for under half of the shortfall where checked; the remainder is of unknown origin. The DNA gave D and trimming, while V, J and clone size come from that table. This sample is represented by around 120,000 clones; about 85% of them were singletons. The ten largest make up under 3% of the sample.

What this sample's time point label stands for: about 28 days (+/-7) after the second vaccine dose. AZD1222 recipients with second doses at about 4 weeks or about 12 weeks were pooled, because spike-specific TCR depth and breadth did not differ between schedules. The vaccinee samples were drawn from two UK trials, COV001 and COV002, one of which was a single-blind randomized controlled phase 2/3 trial testing AZD1222 (ChAdOx1 nCoV-19) in healthy adults. For TCRbeta chain sequencing, PBMC samples from trial participants were taken at day 0 and at day 28 after the second dose. The sample here was peripheral blood, taken 28 days after the second AZD1222 dose. This receptor was identified in an adult who received the AZD1222 COVID-19 vaccine. Here the chain combines TRBV6-5 and TRBJ1-5; a weak D assignment points to TRBD1 (5 bases agree). The CDR3 has the sequence CASSYRQSNQPQHF. The DNA sequence reads TGTGCCAGCAGTTACCGACAGAGCAATCAGCCCCAGCATTTT.